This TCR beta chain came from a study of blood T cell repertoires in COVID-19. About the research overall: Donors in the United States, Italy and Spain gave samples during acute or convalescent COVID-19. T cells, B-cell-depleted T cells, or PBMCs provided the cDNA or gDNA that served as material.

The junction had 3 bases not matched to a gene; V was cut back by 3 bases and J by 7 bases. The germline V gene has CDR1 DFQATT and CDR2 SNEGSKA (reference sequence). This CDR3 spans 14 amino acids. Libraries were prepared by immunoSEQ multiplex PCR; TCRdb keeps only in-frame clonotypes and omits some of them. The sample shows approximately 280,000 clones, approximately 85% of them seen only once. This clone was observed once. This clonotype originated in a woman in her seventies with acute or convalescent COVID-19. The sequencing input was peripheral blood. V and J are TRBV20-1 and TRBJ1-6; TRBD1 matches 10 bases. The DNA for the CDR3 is TGCAGTGCTAGTCGGGACAGGGGAAATTCACCCCTCCACTTT. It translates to CSASRDRGNSPLHF.